One sample yielded the 22 T cell receptor beta chains listed below, sequenced in a study of blood T cell repertoires in COVID-19. The table came from immunoSEQ multiplex PCR; TCRdb's copy has only in-frame clones and leaves some out. The table includes around 380,000 clones, more than 75% detected once. The sequenced material came from peripheral blood. Receptor source: a human donor with acute or convalescent COVID-19. The donor label of this sample is uncertain.

The chain carries TRBV4-1 and TRBJ2-3; 11 nucleotides align to TRBD2. V trimming: 0 bases; J trimming: 7 bases; junction bases outside the gene matches: 3. The germline gives CDR1 MGHRA, CDR2 YSYEKL. This CDR3 is built from 15 residues. For the CDR3, the DNA is TGCGCCAGCAGCCAAGAGGGGACTAGCGGCCATACGCAGTATTTT. Amino acid sequence: CASSQEGTSGHTQYF.

CDR3 bases: TGTGCCAGCTCACCCGGGTTTCCTAACTATGGCTACACCTTC. This gives the protein CASSPGFPNYGYTF. V gene TRBV18 combines with J gene TRBJ1-2; D uncertain. Trimming stripped 3 bases from V and 0 bases from J, with 8 bases between. This CDR3 contains 14 residues. Germline V gene data show CDR1 as KGHSH and CDR2 as LQKENI.

This clone was observed a single time. The gene calls are TRBV30 and TRBJ1-1; weak D call: TRBD1 (6 bases). CDR1 and CDR2 from the germline V gene are GTSNPN and SVGIG (reference sequence). V lost 8 bases and J 3 bases, leaving 16 bases between the germline ends. The CDR3 sequence is 13 residues long. This CDR3 is CAHKNPGDTEAFF. CDR3 in DNA: TGTGCCCACAAAAATCCAGGGGACACTGAAGCTTTCTTT.

This clone was found once. J is TRBJ1-3 and V is TRBV27; 9 nucleotides line up with TRBD1. CDR1 and CDR2 (germline): MNHEY, SMNVEV (reference sequence). After removal of 7 bases from V and 2 bases from J, the junction contained 3 bases not matched to a gene. CDR3 size: 14 residues. CDR3 nucleotide sequence: TGTGCCAGCAAGAGGGACAGGGCTGGAAACACCATATATTTT. This gives the protein CASKRDRAGNTIYF.

V is TRBV3-1 (or the pseudogene TRBV3-2) and J is TRBJ2-1; possible D gene TRBD2, 5 bases. The CDR3 is 14 amino acids. The V and J ends lost 1 base and 5 bases respectively, with 9 bases between them. Looked up from germline, CDR1 is LGHDT and CDR2 is YNNKEL (reference sequence). CDR3 sequence reads: CASSQVGSHNEQFF. In DNA, the CDR3 is TGTGCCAGCAGCCAAGTTGGGAGCCACAATGAGCAGTTCTTC.

This clone has a single count. This sequence joins TRBV4-2 and TRBJ2-1; TRBD2 aligns across 9 bases. The CDR3 spans 16 residues. The trim removed 4 bases at V and 7 bases at J, leaving 11 bases unmatched. Per the germline V gene, CDR1 is LGHNA and CDR2 is YNFKEQ. The CDR3 coding sequence is TGTGCCAGCAGCCTAGGCTATAGCGGGGGTATGAATGAGCAGTTCTTC. This sequence encodes CASSLGYSGGMNEQFF.

This clone occurred a few times. The CDR3 bases are TGCAGCGTTTCGACAGGAGAATATGGCTACACCTTC. This codes for CSVSTGEYGYTF. V gene TRBV29-1 combines with J gene TRBJ1-2, with a possible D match to TRBD1 (6 bases). This CDR3 has 12 residues. The V and J ends lost 5 bases and 5 bases respectively, with 12 bases between them. The germline CDR1 and CDR2 sequences are SQVTM and ANQGSEA.

The gene calls are TRBV3-1 (or the pseudogene TRBV3-2) and TRBJ2-3, with D perhaps TRBD1 (5 bases). Germline CDR1 reads LGHDT; CDR2 reads YNNKEL (reference sequence). Between the trimmed V and J ends, which lost 3 bases and 0 bases, there was a span of 19 bases. The CDR3 covers 18 residues. CDR3 coding DNA: TGTGCCAGCAGCCACACCTTGGGGCGGCCCTCTAGCACAGATACGCAGTATTTT. Protein product: CASSHTLGRPSSTDTQYF.

The chain links TRBV6-6 to TRBJ1-2; D perhaps matches TRBD1 (5 bases). The V gene lost 10 bases and the J gene lost 1 base, with 13 bases spanning the gap. This CDR3 is 13 amino acids long. Per the germline V gene, CDR1 is MNHNY and CDR2 is SVGAGI (reference sequence). This CDR3 reads CAISGGDNYGYTF. Written as DNA, the CDR3 is TGTGCCATATCGGGGGGGGATAACTATGGCTACACCTTC.

The chain combines TRBV5-6 with TRBJ1-2, with TRBD1 identical over 7 bases. The CDR3 spans 14 residues. The V and J ends lost 5 bases and 8 bases, in that order; junction bases with no gene match: 12. Germline lookup yields CDR1 SGHDT and CDR2 YYEEEE. The CDR3 nucleotides read TGTGCCAGCAGTCTACGGGACAGATTACGGGGCTACACCTTC. Its protein product is CASSLRDRLRGYTF. The whole variable domain, filled in from reference TRBV5-6 and TRBJ1-2, reads DAGVTQSPTHLIKTRGQQVTLRCSPKSGHDTVSWYQQALGQGPQFIFQYYEEEERQRGNFPDRFSGHQFPNYSSELNVNALLLGDSALYLCASSLRDRLRGYTFGSGTRLTVV.

This clone has only one observation. J is TRBJ1-3 and V is TRBV5-1; TRBD1 agrees at 9 bases. The CDR3 contains 16 residues. V dropped 4 bases and J dropped 4; count of bases not matched to a gene: 9. Germline CDR1 reads SGHRS; CDR2 reads YFSETQ. CDR3 nucleotides: TGCGCCAGCAGCCCGAGGGACAGGGTCTACGGAAACACCATATATTTT. Protein product: CASSPRDRVYGNTIYF.

V and J are TRBV27 and TRBJ2-1; D not certain. The CDR3 spans 16 residues. Trimming cost V 6 bases and J 7 bases, with 22 bases left between them. Germline CDR1 is MNHEY and CDR2 is SMNVEV (reference sequence). The CDR3 protein is CASSRSGPGRLNEQFF. Here the CDR3 DNA reads TGTGCCAGCAGCAGATCCGGCCCGGGTAGACTGAATGAGCAGTTCTTC.

V usage is TRBV6-6 and J usage is TRBJ1-2; tentative D call: TRBD1 (5 bases). Germline V lookup: CDR1 MNHNY, CDR2 SVGAGI (reference sequence). The CDR3 covers 14 residues. V lost 6 bases to trimming and J lost 4 bases, with 15 bases between them. The CDR3 bases are TGTGCCAGCAGCGGGAGGGGTGAGGGCTATGGCTACACCTTC. It yields the protein CASSGRGEGYGYTF.

The chain carries TRBV10-3 and TRBJ1-5; tentative D call: TRBD1 (5 bases). The CDR3 has 15 amino acids. The germline V and J ends were trimmed by 0 bases and 11 bases, with 17 bases remaining between them. Germline V lookup: CDR1 ENHRY, CDR2 SYGVKD. In DNA form, the CDR3 reads TGTGCCATCAGTGAGTCGGGGGGAGATCGAACGTCCCAGCATTTT. Amino acids: CAISESGGDRTSQHF.

This chain uses TRBV11-3 with TRBJ2-1; 7 nucleotides line up with TRBD2. CDR3 length equals 15 residues. Germline V lookup: CDR1 SGHNT, CDR2 YENEEA. The V segment lost 5 bases and the J segment 9 bases; nucleotides outside the gene matches: 13. CDR3 loop: CASSPRRGSWGEQFF. CDR3 sequence (DNA): TGTGCCAGCAGCCCAAGGCGGGGGTCCTGGGGTGAGCAGTTCTTC.

The chain recombines TRBV5-1 with TRBJ1-1, with 9 bases aligning to TRBD1. Germline trimming cut 4 bases from V and 1 base from J; bases unmatched to any gene: 5. The germline CDR1 and CDR2 sequences are SGHRS and YFSETQ. The CDR3 is 15 amino acids. DNA for the CDR3: TGCGCCAGCAGCATTACAGGGGGCGCGAACACTGAAGCTTTCTTT. Amino acid sequence: CASSITGGANTEAFF.

The V and J genes are TRBV19 and TRBJ1-1, with D possibly TRBD1 on 6 matching bases. Trimming cost V 4 bases and J 9 bases, with 12 bases left between them. This CDR3 has 12 residues. CDR1 and CDR2 (germline): LNHDA, SQIVND (reference sequence). The CDR3 DNA sequence: TGTGCCAGTAGTACCCCTGACAGGCAAGCTTTCTTT. Translation gives CASSTPDRQAFF.

J is TRBJ1-1 and V is TRBV18; 9 bases map to TRBD1. The germline CDR1 and CDR2 sequences are KGHSH and LQKENI. The V gene end was trimmed by 3 bases and the J gene end by 4 bases; junction bases not matched to a gene: 9. The CDR3 runs to 16 residues. The CDR3 DNA is TGTGCCAGCTCACCTCGAGGACCGGGACAGGGCACTGAAGCTTTCTTT. Protein sequence: CASSPRGPGQGTEAFF.

This chain joins TRBV24-1 and TRBJ2-1, with D perhaps TRBD2 (5 bases). The CDR3 loop spans 16 amino acids. Germline V gene data show CDR1 as KGHDR and CDR2 as SFDVKD. The V gene lost 4 bases and the J gene lost 0 bases, with 12 bases spanning the gap. The CDR3 here is CATSEPTRTSYNEQFF. The CDR3 bases are TGTGCCACCAGTGAACCCACTAGAACCTCCTACAATGAGCAGTTCTTC.

V usage is TRBV12-3 or TRBV12-4 and J usage is TRBJ2-5; D is unresolved. V was cut by 8 bases and J by 0 bases, with 10 bases left in between. This CDR3 is built from 13 residues. The CDR3 coding sequence is TGTGCCAGCCCTACTTGGTACCAAGAGACCCAGTACTTC. Protein: CASPTWYQETQYF.

This sequence joins TRBV30 and TRBJ1-1; D may be TRBD1 (5 bases). Looked up from germline, CDR1 is GTSNPN and CDR2 is SVGIG (reference sequence). The CDR3 has 14 residues. Trimming removed 4 bases at V and 3 bases at J, with 15 bases between. CDR3: CAWMGQGIYTEAFF. In nucleotides, the CDR3 is TGTGCCTGGATGGGCCAGGGAATTTACACTGAAGCTTTCTTT.

The chain combines TRBV2 with TRBJ2-2; weak D call: TRBD2 (6 bases). Germline V CDR1 and CDR2: SNHLY, FYNNEI. Trimming took 7 bases from V and 1 from J, leaving 13 bases between them. The CDR3 runs 15 residues. CDR3 sequence: CASKGGVWNTGELFF. The CDR3, as DNA: TGTGCCAGCAAAGGCGGGGTTTGGAACACCGGGGAGCTGTTTTTT.